The 21 T cell receptor beta chains below all came from one sample that was sequenced in a study of blood T cell repertoires in COVID-19. The table came from immunoSEQ multiplex PCR; TCRdb's copy has only in-frame clones and leaves some out. The sample has about 120,000 clones, around 85% seen once; the top ten hold 3% to 5%. Sequenced input: peripheral blood. Receptor source: a man aged 60 to 75 with acute or convalescent COVID-19.

The rearrangement uses TRBV6-2 or TRBV6-3 and TRBJ1-2, with 7 bases matching TRBD1. This CDR3 is 12 amino acids long. The trim removed 5 bases at V and 6 bases at J, leaving 3 bases unmatched. Germline CDR1 is MNHEY and CDR2 is SVGEGT. CDR3 sequence (DNA): TGTGCCAGCAGTCAAGGGACAGATGGCTACACCTTC. Protein sequence: CASSQGTDGYTF.

The rearrangement joins TRBV18 to TRBJ2-1; maybe TRBD2 (5 bases). CDR1 is KGHSH and CDR2 is LQKENI in the germline V gene. This CDR3 region has 14 residues. V was cut by 3 bases and J by 7 bases, with 13 bases left in between. CDR3 residues: CASSPSGLGNEQFF. CDR3 DNA: TGTGCCAGCTCACCGTCGGGATTGGGGAATGAGCAGTTCTTC. Drawing the rest from reference TRBV18 and TRBJ2-1, the complete variable domain is NAGVMQNPRHLVRRRGQEARLRCSPMKGHSHVYWYRQLPEEGLKFMVYLQKENIIDESGMPKERFSAEFPKEGPSILRIQQVVRGDSAAYFCASSPSGLGNEQFFGPGTRLTVL.

This chain joins TRBV5-1 and TRBJ1-1; D perhaps matches TRBD1 (6 bases). From germline, CDR1 is SGHRS and CDR2 YFSETQ. The CDR3 spans 13 residues. The ends were cut back, 4 bases at V and 5 bases at J, with 12 bases in the middle. CDR3 coding DNA: TGCGCCAGCAGCCTTGACAGGCCAACTGAAGCTTTCTTT. Translation: CASSLDRPTEAFF.

The chain joins TRBV6-6 to TRBJ2-5; a weak D match, TRBD1 (6 bases). CDR3 length: 15 amino acids. V lost 2 bases to trimming and J lost 5 bases, with 15 bases between them. Germline V gene lookup returns CDR1 MNHNY and CDR2 SVGAGI (reference sequence). The CDR3 DNA sequence: TGTGCCAGCAGTTACGCCCAGGGGACGGCGGAGACCCAGTACTTC. This codes for CASSYAQGTAETQYF.

The chain carries TRBV4-2 and TRBJ2-3; a weak D match, TRBD2 (6 bases). Germline-derived CDR1 and CDR2 are LGHNA and YNFKEQ. V lost 2 bases to trimming and J lost 4 bases, with 19 bases between them. CDR3 length equals 17 residues. CDR3 sequence: CASSQSGIGRVPDTQYF. CDR3 nucleotides: TGTGCCAGCAGCCAATCGGGGATCGGGAGAGTCCCAGATACGCAGTATTTT.

J is TRBJ2-5 and V is TRBV12-3 or TRBV12-4; D is uncertain. V gave up 1 base and J gave up 3 bases, with 6 bases separating them. The CDR3 spans 13 residues. CDR3 bases: TGTGCCAGCAGTTTAGAAGGAGAAGAGACCCAGTACTTC. It translates to CASSLEGEETQYF.

The CDR3 loop is CASSHPPTRGLLNTGELFF. CDR3 DNA sequence: TGTGCCAGCAGCCATCCCCCCACAAGGGGACTCCTGAACACCGGGGAGCTGTTTTTT. The chain recombines TRBV14 with TRBJ2-2; the D gene is possibly TRBD2 (6 bases). V was trimmed by 3 bases and J by 1 base, leaving 21 bases between them. The CDR3 consists of 19 residues. Germline CDR1 reads SGHDN; CDR2 reads FVKESK.

V gene TRBV5-6 combines with J gene TRBJ1-2; tentatively, D is TRBD1 (6 bases). The CDR3 has 15 amino acids. V lost 0 bases and J 3 bases, leaving 12 bases between the germline ends. Germline loops: CDR1 SGHDT, CDR2 YYEEEE. The CDR3 region has the DNA TGTGCCAGCAGCTTGGGGACAGAGACCTACTATGGCTACACCTTC. Translated: CASSLGTETYYGYTF. Variable domain in full (rest from reference TRBV5-6 and TRBJ1-2): DAGVTQSPTHLIKTRGQQVTLRCSPKSGHDTVSWYQQALGQGPQFIFQYYEEEERQRGNFPDRFSGHQFPNYSSELNVNALLLGDSALYLCASSLGTETYYGYTFGSGTRLTVV.

The CDR3 loop reads CASSLDSRDYNEQFF. CDR3 sequence (DNA): TGTGCCAGCAGCCTGGACAGCCGAGACTACAATGAGCAGTTCTTC. The chain couples TRBV7-2 to TRBJ2-1, with D perhaps TRBD1 (6 bases). Germline CDR1 SGHTA, CDR2 FQGNSA. V lost 5 bases, J lost 3 bases, and 14 bases lay in between. The CDR3 contains 15 residues. Using reference TRBV7-2 and TRBJ2-1 for the parts outside the CDR3, the full variable domain is GAGVSQSPSNKVTEKGKDVELRCDPISGHTALYWYRQSLGQGLEFLIYFQGNSAPDKSGLPSDRFSAERTGGSVSTLTIQRTQQEDSAVYLCASSLDSRDYNEQFFGPGTRLTVL.

The CDR3 DNA follows: TGTGCCAGCAGCCTAAGACTAGCGGGGGAGACCCAGTACTTC. Translating gives CASSLRLAGETQYF. The genes are TRBV7-2 and TRBJ2-5; 11 nucleotides agree with TRBD2. CDR3 length: 14 residues. CDR1 SGHTA and CDR2 FQGNSA come from the germline V gene. The V segment lost 5 bases and the J segment 5 bases; nucleotides outside the gene matches: 4.

The chain couples TRBV27 to TRBJ2-7; the match to TRBD1 covers 7 bases. Per the germline V gene, CDR1 is MNHEY and CDR2 is SMNVEV (reference sequence). V lost 6 bases to trimming and J lost 6 bases; unmatched junction nucleotides: 14. The CDR3 spans 15 residues. CDR3 sequence (DNA): TGTGCCAGCAGAGGGCCCCGGACAGGTGAAGGCGAGCAGTACTTC. Translated, it gives CASRGPRTGEGEQYF.

To note about this clone: The junction and the germline gene differ at one end; a read error may be behind it. The chain couples TRBV6-2 or TRBV6-3 to TRBJ2-1; D uncertain. The CDR3 is 13 amino acids. Looked up from germline, CDR1 is MNHEY and CDR2 is SVGEGT. The CDR3 reads CASSPTPYNERFF. The DNA of the CDR3 is TGTGCCAGCAGCCCCACACCCTACAATGAGCGGTTCTTC.

The V call is TRBV3-1 (or the pseudogene TRBV3-2), the J call TRBJ1-1, with D unresolved. Trimming removed 7 bases from V and 1 base from J, with 10 bases in between. Germline assignment: CDR1 LGHDT and CDR2 YNNKEL (reference sequence). This CDR3 comprises 13 residues. CDR3 coding DNA: TGTGCCAGCACCCGAACAACGAACACTGAAGCTTTCTTT. It specifies CASTRTTNTEAFF.

The chain links TRBV6-5 to TRBJ2-1, with D unresolved. Trimming shortened V by 7 bases and J by 7 bases, and 8 bases separated the two germline ends. CDR1 is MNHEY, CDR2 SVGAGI, per germline. The CDR3 extends over 11 amino acids. The CDR3 is CASTARNEQFF. CDR3 DNA: TGTGCCAGCACGGCTAGGAATGAGCAGTTCTTC.

The V gene is TRBV6-2 or TRBV6-3, the J gene TRBJ2-1, with 13 bases identical to TRBD2. Looked up from germline, CDR1 is MNHEY and CDR2 is SVGEGT. The CDR3 contains 19 residues. Trimming cost V 6 bases and J 6 bases; bases outside gene matches: 17. CDR3 sequence reads: CASSQPRPGLAGASNEQFF. The CDR3 DNA reads TGTGCCAGCAGCCAACCTAGGCCCGGACTAGCGGGAGCAAGCAATGAGCAGTTCTTC.

The genes are TRBV30 and TRBJ1-1; 11 bases fit TRBD1. CDR1 GTSNPN and CDR2 SVGIG come from the germline V gene (reference sequence). J lost 7 bases, V lost 4 bases, and 8 bases had no gene match. The CDR3 is 14 amino acids. DNA for the CDR3: TGTGCCTGGACGAAAGGACAGGGGGCGAATGAAGCTTTCTTT. Protein product: CAWTKGQGANEAFF.

The rearrangement joins TRBV7-9 to TRBJ2-2, with 7 bases fitting TRBD1. The CDR3 is 16 amino acids. Trimming removed 2 bases from V and 2 bases from J; junction bases left unmatched: 5. CDR1 is SEHNR, CDR2 FQNEAQ, per germline (reference sequence). The CDR3 sequence is CASSLQGQLNTGELFF. Here the CDR3 DNA reads TGTGCCAGCAGCTTACAGGGACAGCTCAACACCGGGGAGCTGTTTTTT.

The chain recombines TRBV5-6 with TRBJ1-1, with D tentatively TRBD1 (6 bases). Germline V gene lookup returns CDR1 SGHDT and CDR2 YYEEEE. The length of the CDR3 is 14 residues. V lost 7 bases and J 2 bases, leaving 15 bases between the germline ends. This CDR3 is CASGPQGPNTEAFF. CDR3 nucleotide sequence: TGTGCCAGCGGACCACAGGGACCTAACACTGAAGCTTTCTTT.

This chain joins TRBV6-2 or TRBV6-3 and TRBJ2-7; D ambiguous. Germline values: CDR1 MNHEY, CDR2 SVGEGT. Trimming removed 6 bases from V and 6 bases from J, with 21 bases in between. The CDR3 sequence is 15 residues long. In DNA form, the CDR3 reads TGTGCCAGCAGCCTACCGTTCTGGGCCCTCGGCGAGCAGTACTTC. The encoded protein is CASSLPFWALGEQYF.

CDR3 nucleotide sequence: TGTGCCAGCAGCCAACACCTCCGCGGTCAGCGGGAGACAGATACGCAGTATTTT. It translates to CASSQHLRGQRETDTQYF. The chain carries TRBV4-2 and TRBJ2-3; 8 nucleotides match TRBD2. This CDR3 comprises 18 residues. Looked up from germline, CDR1 is LGHNA and CDR2 is YNFKEQ. Losses at the gene ends were 2 bases for V and 3 bases for J; bases not matched to a gene: 13.

The chain links TRBV4-2 to TRBJ2-7, with TRBD2 matching over 8 bases. Germline V gene lookup returns CDR1 LGHNA and CDR2 YNFKEQ. This CDR3 contains 19 residues. V lost 4 bases to trimming and J lost 0 bases; unmatched junction nucleotides: 17. DNA for the CDR3: TGTGCCAGCAGCCGGGGGGGGCTAGCGGGCCTTCTGAGCTCCTACGAGCAGTACTTC. Translating it yields CASSRGGLAGLLSSYEQYF.